Sequencing of this T cell receptor (beta chain) was carried out in a study of shared clonotypes between healthy human individuals (dated by TCRdb to about 2020). Broadly, across the study: Two women and a few men aged 18 to 49 years were included in the cohort. To increase sequencing depth and limit assay-specific biases, different laboratories used diverse techniques to prepare libraries and sequence TCR repertoires. Between about 0.94 and 8.9 billion PBMCs per donor were obtained by leukapheresis. Blood TCR repertoires of five healthy adults were deeply sequenced to estimate repertoire size and the extent of clonotype sharing between individuals. Per donor, three plates each were used for CD4 naive and CD4 memory, two for CD8 naive, and one for CD8 memory.

CD8 naive samples consisted of CD45RO-negative cells that were positively selected for CCR7, yielding a CD45RA+CCR7+ population without TemRA cells. The donors were healthy, HIV-negative adults with no recently reported acute infections or vaccinations. Every donor was a Caucasian adult residing in Nashville, Tennessee, USA. Blood was collected by leukapheresis, and PBMCs were isolated by Ficoll-Histopaque density gradient centrifugation and then cryopreserved in liquid nitrogen vapor phase. Analytical flow cytometry was used to check the purity and quantity of every magnetically sorted T cell population. Genomic DNA was isolated from every sorted fraction and measured by UV absorbance on a Nanodrop 2000c. In the germline V gene, CDR1 corresponds to SGDLS and CDR2 to YYNGEE. After removal of 3 bases from V and 4 bases from J, the junction retains 5 bases not matched to a gene. From cysteine to phenylalanine, the CDR3 is 14 amino acids long. Solely the CDR3 DNA is kept, with 42 bases framed from the first base.

Study-wide conclusions, independent of this receptor: When a handful of donors were compared, the shared fraction of clonotypes was around 5% for naive CD4, around 3.5% for naive CD8, 2.3% for memory CD4, and under 0.5% for memory CD8. Sampling was restricted to blood, and TCR repertoires in tissues likely differ from the TCR repertoires found in blood. Estimated clonotype richness was generally larger for naive than for memory subsets. Compared with non-shared clonotypes, the clonotypes found in all four sorted-subset donors had higher generation probabilities. Even with the large sequencing depth, rarefaction of the sorted-subset datasets indicated that sequencing was incomplete. Pairwise subsampling indicated that sequencing depth was expected to affect the degree of clonotype sharing among donors. Because the study included a small number of donors, the genetic and exposure-history diversity represented was limited.

Worth noting for this clone: The clone's antigen remains unknown. No much larger clone is present one base from it, and per-base qualities are unavailable.

Using the deep immunoSEQ assay, multiplex PCR amplified TCR CDR3 regions from genomic DNA. Genomic DNA extracted from each cell subset was distributed evenly over all wells of several immunoSEQ 96-well plates, and each plate served as one replicate. For sorted subsets, each replicate PCR was loaded with approximately 200 ng genomic DNA, equivalent to 30,000 or so T cell genomes. Purified libraries were quantified with a Qubit 3.0 fluorometer, sized on a Bioanalyzer 2100, and re-quantified with the KAPA Library Quantification kit. A separate single-read 150-cycle Illumina NextSeq 550 flow cell was used to sequence each immunoSEQ 96-well plate. Per the original workflow: The immunoSEQ output contained only junctional sequences without quality scores, so filtering could not match that applied to full-length reads. Sequences were annotated with PyIR, a Python wrapper for IgBLAST v1.9, using IMGT germline references to assign V/J genes and CDR3. Reads were removed for weak V/J assignments (E-value above 1e-6), missing CDR3, stop codons, out-of-frame junctions, or ambiguous translated residues. A V3J clonotype was defined by an identical inferred V gene, J gene, and CDR3 amino acid sequence. To compute the percentage overlap between repertoires, the number of shared unique clonotypes was divided by the size of the smaller repertoire. Richness of each repertoire was evaluated using RTK rarefaction, the Chao1 estimator, and Recon v2.1 estimates of unobserved clonotypes. OLGA was used to compute generation probabilities for all TCRbeta clonotypes that the gDNA method yielded from a handful of donors. TCRdb carries this immuneACCESS record with in-frame sequences only. Its versions omit some clonotypes, under half of them owing to an unresolved V gene in the studies checked, with the rest unexplained. V, J and clone size derive from that table, while D and trimming were established from the DNA sequence. The sample table holds about 2.1 million clones, of which just under 95% were seen once. Less than 2% of the sample rests with the top ten.

Sequences were obtained from naive CD8+ T cells from PBMCs. Reading the label with the study, this specimen's cell subset or site is: CD45RA+CCR7+. The rearranged chain carries TRBV9 and TRBJ2-7, with 9 bases aligning to TRBD2. This sequence originates from a man between 18 and 29 years old in good health. Some clones in this sample may be carry-over from other donors' samples. The nucleotides read TGTGCCAGCAGCGGTAGCGGGAGATCTTACGAGCAGTACTTC. This codes for CASSGSGRSYEQYF.